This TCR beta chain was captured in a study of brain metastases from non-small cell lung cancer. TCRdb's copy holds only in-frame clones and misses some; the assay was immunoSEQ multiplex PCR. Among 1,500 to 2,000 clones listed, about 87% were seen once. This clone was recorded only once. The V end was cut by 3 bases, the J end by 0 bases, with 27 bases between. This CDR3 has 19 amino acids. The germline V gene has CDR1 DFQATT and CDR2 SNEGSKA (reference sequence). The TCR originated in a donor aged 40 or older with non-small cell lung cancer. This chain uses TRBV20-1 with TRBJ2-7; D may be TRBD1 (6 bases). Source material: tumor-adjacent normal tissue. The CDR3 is CSASALPGQGKGDSYEQYF. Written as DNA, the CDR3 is TGCAGTGCTAGTGCGTTACCGGGACAAGGGAAGGGAGACTCCTACGAGCAGTACTTC.